This T cell receptor beta chain was sequenced in a study of neurological immune-mediated disorders. V lost 6 bases to trimming and J lost 2 bases, with 14 bases between them. Per the germline V gene, CDR1 is MDHEN and CDR2 is SYDVKM. The CDR3 runs 15 residues. This clonotype appeared many times. The authors produced cDNA by 5'RACE using 10-nucleotide random UMIs. MiXCR, applied by TCRdb to the 5' RACE reads, yields one record per CDR3 protein. The sample includes under 80,000 distinct CDR3 sequences, around 4.8% of them seen just once. This sequence originates from a woman aged 45-59 years with multiple sclerosis. The source material was PBMCs. The chain links TRBV28 to TRBJ2-4, with a possible D match to TRBD2 (6 bases). In DNA form, the CDR3 reads TGTGCCAGCAGCGTACTGAGCGGGCCCAAAAACATTCAGTACTTC. It translates to CASSVLSGPKNIQYF.